The source of this TCR beta chain is a study of chemoradiotherapy in HPV16-positive cancers (dated by TCRdb to between 2021 and 2024). Looking at the study overall: Using functional T-cell assays on cells from a couple of HPV16-positive patients, the researchers defined candidate HPV-specific T-cell clones and common TCR motifs. The candidate HPV-specific TCRs and motifs were then tracked in TCR repertoires from under 100 patients with HPV-related cancers. The study set out to ask whether T-cell immunity against the HPV oncoproteins E6 and E7 changes over the course of chemoradiotherapy and whether that immunity affects survival.

The receptor library was made with the immunoSEQ multiplex PCR assay. In TCRdb, the immuneACCESS table is reduced to in-frame sequences with V and J assigned. These tables do not hold every clone; where another copy was compared, an unresolved V gene accounts for under half, and the others remain unexplained. In this sample the table shows 5,700 or so clones, about 69% of which occur a single time. The top ten constitute approximately 30% of the sample. Repertoires were sampled repeatedly over the course of chemoradiotherapy, so clonal expansion could be followed in the tumor microenvironment. V trim: 1 base; J trim: 7 bases; unmatched bases: 6. The germline V gene gives CDR1 as SGHVS and CDR2 as FQNEAQ. The CDR3, from cysteine to phenylalanine, totals 16 residues. The only DNA kept is the CDR3, 48 bases in frame from the first base. The study at large found these results: Expansion of candidate HPV-specific clones and E7-related TCR motifs was observed in the tumor microenvironment during treatment, whereas no such expansion was observed for non-HPV-specific T cells. Among HPV16-positive patients, expansion of HPV-responsive T cells during chemoradiotherapy was associated with better recurrence-free survival. The survival association was reported for HPV16-positive patients, and the functional definition of HPV-specific T cells was derived from only a couple of HPV16-positive patients.

The count of this clone is one. Its cognate antigen has yet to be identified. It has no much larger one-base neighbor in the sample; base qualities were not kept. Sequenced here: tumor tissue, sampled from a patient who underwent chemoradiotherapy. This sequence uses TRBV7-8 and TRBJ2-1, with TRBD2 identical over 11 junction bases. This receptor was identified in a human donor with HPV-associated anogenital cancer. The CDR3 protein is CASSLGASGRQNEQFF. The nucleotide sequence reads as follows: TGTGCCAGCAGCTTAGGGGCTAGCGGGAGGCAAAATGAGCAGTTCTTC.